The T cell receptor (beta chain) under discussion was sequenced for a study of cytomegalovirus exposure and HLA in healthy donors. PCR used 60 Vbeta primers and 13 Jbeta primers. Clones were read by immunoSEQ multiplex PCR, and TCRdb kept only the in-frame ones, dropping some. The sample includes some 100,000 clones, 65% to 85% of them seen just once. This TCR came from a man over 45 in good health and CMV-seronegative. The sequenced sample was PBMCs.

DNA of the CDR3: TGTGCCAGCAGCTTACTAGGAGTAGGCTCTGGGGCCAACGTCCTGACTTTC. Translating it yields CASSLLGVGSGANVLTF. The chain combines TRBV7-3 with TRBJ2-6; D remains unclear. Trimming left V 2 bases short and J 0 bases short, with 11 bases between. Germline V lookup: CDR1 SGHTA, CDR2 FQGTGA. The CDR3 is 17 residues long.